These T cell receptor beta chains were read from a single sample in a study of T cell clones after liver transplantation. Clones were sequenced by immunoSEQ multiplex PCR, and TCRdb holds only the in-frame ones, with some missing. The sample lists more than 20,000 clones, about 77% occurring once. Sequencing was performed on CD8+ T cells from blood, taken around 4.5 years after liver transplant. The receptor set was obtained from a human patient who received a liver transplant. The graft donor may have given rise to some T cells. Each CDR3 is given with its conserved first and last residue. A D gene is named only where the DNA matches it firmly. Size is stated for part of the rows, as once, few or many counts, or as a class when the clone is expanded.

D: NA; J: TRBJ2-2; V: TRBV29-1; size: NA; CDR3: CSVHTGELFF; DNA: TGCAGCGTTCACACCGGGGAGCTGTTTTTT
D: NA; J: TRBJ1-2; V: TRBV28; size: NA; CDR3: CASSLQTGYGYTF; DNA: TGTGCCAGCAGTCTCCAAACAGGCTATGGCTACACCTTC
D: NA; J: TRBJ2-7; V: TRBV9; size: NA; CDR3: CASSAGLQYEQYF; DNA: TGTGCCAGCAGCGCCGGATTACAATACGAGCAGTACTTC
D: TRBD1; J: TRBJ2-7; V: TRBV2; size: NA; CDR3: CASSNRGLPYEQYF; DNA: TGTGCCAGCAGCAACAGGGGCCTTCCCTACGAGCAGTACTTC
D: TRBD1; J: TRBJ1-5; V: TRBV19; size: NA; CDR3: CASSSGTERNQPQHF; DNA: TGTGCCAGTAGTAGCGGGACAGAGAGAAATCAGCCCCAGCATTTT
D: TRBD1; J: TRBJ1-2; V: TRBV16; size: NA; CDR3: CASSQQGNYGYTF; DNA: TGTGCCAGCAGTCAACAGGGGAACTATGGCTACACCTTC
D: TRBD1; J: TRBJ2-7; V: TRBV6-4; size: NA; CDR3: CASSPRDRRTYEQYF; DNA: TGTGCCAGCAGTCCCCGGGACAGGAGAACCTACGAGCAGTACTTC
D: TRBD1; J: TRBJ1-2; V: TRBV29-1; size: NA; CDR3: CSANDRGLGSYTF; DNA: TGCAGCGCCAACGACAGGGGGCTGGGTAGCTACACCTTC
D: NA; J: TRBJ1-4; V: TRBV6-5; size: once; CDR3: CASRENEKLFF; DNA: TGTGCCAGCAGGGAAAATGAAAAACTGTTTTTT
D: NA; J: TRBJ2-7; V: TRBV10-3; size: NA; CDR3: CAISDRSGEQYF; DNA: TGTGCCATCAGTGACCGTTCAGGCGAGCAGTACTTC
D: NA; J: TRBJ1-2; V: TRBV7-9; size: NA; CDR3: CASSPSTGTVYGYTF; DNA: TGTGCCAGCAGCCCTAGCACCGGGACGGTTTATGGCTACACCTTC
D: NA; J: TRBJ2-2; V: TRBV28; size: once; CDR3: CASRVITTNTGELFF; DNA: TGTGCCAGCAGGGTCATAACTACGAACACCGGGGAGCTGTTTTTT
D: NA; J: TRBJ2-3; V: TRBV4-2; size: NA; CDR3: CASSQEAGRMTQYF; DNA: TGTGCCAGCAGCCAAGAGGCAGGCAGAATGACGCAGTATTTT
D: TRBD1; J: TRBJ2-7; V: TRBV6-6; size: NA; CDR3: CASSWGVTGGAYEQYF; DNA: TGTGCCAGCAGTTGGGGGGTGACAGGGGGCGCCTACGAGCAGTACTTC
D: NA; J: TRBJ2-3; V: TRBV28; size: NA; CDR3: CASSSRGTDTQYF; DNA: TGTGCCAGCAGTTCCCGAGGCACAGATACGCAGTATTTT
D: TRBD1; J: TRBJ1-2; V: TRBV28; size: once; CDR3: CASSPRDSYGYTF; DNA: TGTGCCAGCAGTCCACGGGACAGCTATGGCTACACCTTC
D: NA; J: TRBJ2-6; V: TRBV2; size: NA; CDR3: CASSEGFGANVLTF; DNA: TGTGCCAGCAGTGAGGGGTTTGGGGCCAACGTCCTGACTTTC
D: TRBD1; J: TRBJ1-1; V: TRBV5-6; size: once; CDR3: CASSTDRGKAEAFF; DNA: TGTGCCAGCAGCACGGACAGGGGGAAAGCTGAAGCTTTCTTT
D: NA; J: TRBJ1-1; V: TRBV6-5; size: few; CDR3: CASSYSIQGGTEAFF; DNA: TGTGCCAGCAGTTACTCGATACAGGGAGGCACTGAAGCTTTCTTT
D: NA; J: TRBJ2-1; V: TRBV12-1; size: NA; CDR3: CASSSRRTGSVVNEQFF; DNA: TGTGCCAGCAGCTCCCGAAGGACAGGGTCGGTCGTCAATGAGCAGTTCTTC
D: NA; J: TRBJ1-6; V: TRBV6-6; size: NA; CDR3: CASRTDGSSYNSPLHF; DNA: TGTGCCAGCAGGACAGACGGGAGCTCCTATAATTCACCCCTCCACTTT
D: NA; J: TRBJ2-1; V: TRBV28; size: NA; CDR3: CASSLSLRGSRRNEQFF; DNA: TGTGCCAGCAGTTTATCCCTCCGGGGGAGCAGGCGGAATGAGCAGTTCTTC
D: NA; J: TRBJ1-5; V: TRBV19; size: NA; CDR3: CASSIDVYQPQHF; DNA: TGTGCCAGTAGTATAGACGTGTATCAGCCCCAGCATTTT
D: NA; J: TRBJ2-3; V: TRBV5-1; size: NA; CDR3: CASSWTLEHTDTQYF; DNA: TGCGCCAGCAGCTGGACCCTTGAACACACAGATACGCAGTATTTT
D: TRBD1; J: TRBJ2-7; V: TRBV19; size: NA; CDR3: CASSTGTGFYEQYF; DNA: TGTGCCAGTAGTACCGGGACAGGGTTCTACGAGCAGTACTTC
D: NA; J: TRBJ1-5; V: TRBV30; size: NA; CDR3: CAWSNGNGVEGNQPQHF; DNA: TGTGCCTGGAGTAATGGGAACGGAGTTGAGGGCAATCAGCCCCAGCATTTT
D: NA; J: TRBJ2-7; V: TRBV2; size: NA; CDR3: CASSVHSSYEQYF; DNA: TGTGCCAGCAGTGTCCACAGCTCCTACGAGCAGTACTTC
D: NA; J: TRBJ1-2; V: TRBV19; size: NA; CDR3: CASSMAMRYTF; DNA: TGTGCCAGTAGTATGGCTATGCGCTACACCTTC
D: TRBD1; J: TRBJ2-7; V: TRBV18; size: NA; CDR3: CASSRPGQDYEQYF; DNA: TGTGCCAGCTCCCGACCGGGACAGGACTACGAGCAGTACTTC
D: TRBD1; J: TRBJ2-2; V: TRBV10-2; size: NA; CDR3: CASSTGEYTGELFF; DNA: TGCGCCAGCAGCACAGGGGAGTATACCGGGGAGCTGTTTTTT
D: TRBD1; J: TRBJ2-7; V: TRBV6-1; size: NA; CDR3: CASTLDRVVEQYF; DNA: TGTGCCAGCACACTGGACAGGGTTGTAGAGCAGTACTTC
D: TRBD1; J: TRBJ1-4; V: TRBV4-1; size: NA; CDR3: CASSQRQGGEKLFF; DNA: TGCGCCAGCAGCCAAAGGCAGGGGGGGGAAAAACTGTTTTTT
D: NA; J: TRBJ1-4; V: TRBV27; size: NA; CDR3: CASKTGTTNEKLFF; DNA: TGTGCCAGCAAAACAGGGACAACTAATGAAAAACTGTTTTTT
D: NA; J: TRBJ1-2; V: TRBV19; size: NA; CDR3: CASSIAGTDYGYTF; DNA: TGTGCCAGTAGTATCGCCGGGACGGATTATGGCTACACCTTC
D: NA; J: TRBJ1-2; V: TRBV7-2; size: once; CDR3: CASSPHLRDYGYTF; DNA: TGTGCCAGCAGCCCCCACCTAAGGGACTATGGCTACACCTTC
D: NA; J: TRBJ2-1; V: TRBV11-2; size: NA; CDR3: CASSWAVYNEQFF; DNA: TGTGCCAGCAGCTGGGCAGTATACAATGAGCAGTTCTTC
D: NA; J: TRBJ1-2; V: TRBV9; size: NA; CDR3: CASSVGGSNYGYTF; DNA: TGTGCCAGCAGCGTAGGGGGGTCTAACTATGGCTACACCTTC
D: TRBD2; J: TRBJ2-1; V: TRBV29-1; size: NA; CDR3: CPRGLREQFF; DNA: TGTCCGCGGGGGTTGAGGGAGCAGTTCTTC
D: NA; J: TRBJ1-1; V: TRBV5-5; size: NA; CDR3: CASSLSSSLTEAFF; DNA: TGTGCCAGCAGCTTAAGTTCCAGTCTCACTGAAGCTTTCTTT
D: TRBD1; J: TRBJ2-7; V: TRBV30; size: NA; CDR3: CAWDDRGNEQYF; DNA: TGTGCCTGGGATGACAGGGGGAACGAGCAGTACTTC
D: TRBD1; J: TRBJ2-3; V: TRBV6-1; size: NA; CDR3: CASRAGTGLDTQYF; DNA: TGTGCCAGCAGGGCCGGGACAGGGTTGGATACGCAGTATTTT